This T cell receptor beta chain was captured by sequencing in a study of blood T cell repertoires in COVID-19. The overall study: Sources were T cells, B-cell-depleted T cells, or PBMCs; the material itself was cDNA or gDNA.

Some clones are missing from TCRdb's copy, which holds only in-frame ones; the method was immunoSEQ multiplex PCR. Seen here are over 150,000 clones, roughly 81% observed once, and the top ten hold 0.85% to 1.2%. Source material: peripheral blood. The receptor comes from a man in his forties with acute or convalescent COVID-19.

The DNA of the CDR3 is TGTGCCAGCAGCTTGGGAGGGACAGGGGGCGCGTCGGGGCAGTACTTC. Translation gives CASSLGGTGGASGQYF. The chain couples TRBV5-6 to TRBJ2-7; 12 bases are a match to TRBD1. Germline-derived CDR1 and CDR2 are SGHDT and YYEEEE. The J segment lost 9 bases and the V segment lost 0 bases, leaving 10 bases of the junction unmatched. The CDR3 runs 16 residues. Supplemented by reference TRBV5-6 and TRBJ2-7, the full variable domain reads DAGVTQSPTHLIKTRGQQVTLRCSPKSGHDTVSWYQQALGQGPQFIFQYYEEEERQRGNFPDRFSGHQFPNYSSELNVNALLLGDSALYLCASSLGGTGGASGQYFGPGTRLTVT.